Following are 25 T cell receptor beta chains from one sample sequenced in a study of blood T cell repertoires in COVID-19. The table came from immunoSEQ multiplex PCR; TCRdb's copy has only in-frame clones and leaves some out. The table has 95,000 to 150,000 clones, over 60% seen once; the top ten hold around 3.9%. The sample comprised peripheral blood. These receptors all come from a woman older than 75 with acute or convalescent COVID-19.

The rearrangement uses TRBV6-2 or TRBV6-3 and TRBJ1-1; D gene uncertain. The CDR3 covers 15 residues. Germline values: CDR1 MNHEY, CDR2 SVGEGT. Trimming pared 2 bases from V and 1 base from J, leaving 11 bases between. The CDR3 region is CASSYHRRPNTEAFF. The CDR3 DNA reads TGTGCCAGCAGTTACCACCGGAGACCGAACACTGAAGCTTTCTTT.

This clone was observed once. The chain has TRBV28 and TRBJ2-3; 10 nucleotides align to TRBD2. CDR1 and CDR2 from the germline V gene are MDHEN and SYDVKM. The V segment lost 7 bases and the J segment 3 bases; nucleotides outside the gene matches: 7. The CDR3 totals 15 residues. The CDR3 bases are TGTGCCAGCACCGATAGCGGGAGGTTTACAGATACGCAGTATTTT. Translating gives CASTDSGRFTDTQYF.

This chain joins TRBV7-9 and TRBJ2-1, with 10 bases lining up with TRBD1. The CDR3 is 17 amino acids. The trim removed 5 bases at V and 2 bases at J, leaving 9 bases unmatched. Germline V lookup: CDR1 SEHNR, CDR2 FQNEAQ (reference sequence). CDR3 amino acids: CASSRQGAGTPYNEQFF. For the CDR3, the DNA is TGTGCCAGCAGCCGACAGGGGGCGGGAACCCCCTACAATGAGCAGTTCTTC.

This chain links TRBV7-7 with TRBJ1-1; D gene unclear. V lost 7 bases and J lost 1, with 19 bases in between. There are 16 residues in the CDR3. Germline CDR1 and CDR2: SSHAT and FNYEAQ (reference sequence). The CDR3 sequence: CASISNSGDQNTEAFF. The DNA for the CDR3 is TGTGCCAGCATATCAAATTCCGGGGATCAGAACACTGAAGCTTTCTTT.

This clone has a handful of counts. V and J are TRBV2 and TRBJ2-1; 9 bases agree with TRBD1. The V gene end was trimmed by 6 bases and the J gene end by 6 bases; junction bases not matched to a gene: 3. There are 13 residues in the CDR3. CDR1 SNHLY and CDR2 FYNNEI come from the germline V gene. CDR3 region: CASRGTGRNEQFF. CDR3 nucleotides: TGTGCCAGCAGGGGGACAGGGCGCAATGAGCAGTTCTTC.

The chain recombines TRBV5-1 with TRBJ2-7; D might be TRBD2 (5 bases). CDR3 size: 15 residues. V lost 7 bases and J 4 bases, leaving 21 bases between the germline ends. Germline values: CDR1 SGHRS, CDR2 YFSETQ. The CDR3 sequence: CASRTQGWEKYEQYF. The CDR3 DNA reads TGCGCCAGCCGAACCCAAGGGTGGGAGAAATACGAGCAGTACTTC.

V gene TRBV16 combines with J gene TRBJ1-2, with TRBD1 matching 8 bases. The CDR3 has 14 residues. CDR1 is KGHSY, CDR2 FQNENV, per germline. V shed 2 bases, J shed 5 bases, and the junction held 4 bases outside the gene matches. The CDR3: CASSQAGGEYGYTF. CDR3 DNA sequence: TGTGCCAGCAGCCAAGCAGGGGGCGAGTATGGCTACACCTTC.

This clone was counted a single time. V gene TRBV19 combines with J gene TRBJ1-2, with TRBD1 identical over 8 bases. The CDR3 is 14 residues long. The V and J ends lost 6 bases and 6 bases, in that order; junction bases with no gene match: 9. The germline CDR1 and CDR2 sequences are LNHDA and SQIVND (reference sequence). The CDR3 nucleotides are TGTGCCAGTAGAAACCAGGGGGCGCAAGATGGCTACACCTTC. Translating it yields CASRNQGAQDGYTF.

The chain uses TRBV19 and TRBJ1-1; TRBD1 is a possible D gene (6 bases). Trimming took 4 bases from V and 4 from J, leaving 13 bases between them. The CDR3 covers 14 residues. The germline gives CDR1 LNHDA, CDR2 SQIVND (reference sequence). The CDR3 DNA follows: TGTGCCAGTAGTAGCAGACAGGCGGGCACTGAAGCTTTCTTT. Amino acid sequence: CASSSRQAGTEAFF.

This chain connects TRBV19 to TRBJ2-1; D might be TRBD1 (6 bases). Between the trimmed V and J ends, which lost 10 bases and 6 bases, there was a span of 19 bases. CDR3 size: 14 residues. In germline, CDR1 is LNHDA, CDR2 SQIVND (reference sequence). The CDR3 region is CAIRDRSHSNEQFF. The CDR3 region has the DNA TGTGCCATTCGAGACAGGAGCCACAGCAATGAGCAGTTCTTC.

This clone was counted a few times. This chain uses TRBV29-1 with TRBJ2-7; the match to TRBD1 covers 7 bases. Germline values: CDR1 SQVTM, CDR2 ANQGSEA. V trimming: 7 bases; J trimming: 2 bases; junction bases outside the gene matches: 2. CDR3 length: 11 residues. The CDR3 region is CSAGQTYEQYF. The CDR3 DNA follows: TGCAGCGCGGGACAGACCTACGAGCAGTACTTC.

V is TRBV6-2 or TRBV6-3 and J is TRBJ2-3; the match to TRBD2 covers 11 bases. This CDR3 is built from 18 residues. Losses at the gene ends were 5 bases for V and 2 bases for J; bases not matched to a gene: 12. Looked up from germline, CDR1 is MNHEY and CDR2 is SVGEGT. The CDR3 DNA reads as TGTGCCAGCAGTCCCCTTACCCGGACTAGCGGGCTCACAGATACGCAGTATTTT. Amino acids: CASSPLTRTSGLTDTQYF.

The gene calls are TRBV7-6 and TRBJ2-5; 8 bases fit TRBD1. CDR1 is SGHVS, CDR2 FNYEAQ, per germline. The trim removed 5 bases at V and 5 bases at J, leaving 7 bases unmatched. The CDR3 has 14 residues. The CDR3: CASSPRGLGETQYF. Written as DNA, the CDR3 is TGTGCCAGCAGCCCCAGGGGGCTTGGGGAGACCCAGTACTTC. Complete variable domain (other parts from reference TRBV7-6 and TRBJ2-5): GAGVSQSPRYKVTKRGQDVALRCDPISGHVSLYWYRQALGQGPEFLTYFNYEAQQDKSGLPNDRFSAERPEGSISTLTIQRTEQRDSAMYRCASSPRGLGETQYFGPGTRLLVL.

V and J are TRBV28 and TRBJ2-2; TRBD2 matches at 11 bases. Germline lookup yields CDR1 MDHEN and CDR2 SYDVKM. The CDR3 has 16 amino acids. V gave up 5 bases and J gave up 4 bases; unmatched junction bases: 6. CDR3 in DNA: TGTGCCAGCAGTCCATTAGGACTAGCGGGCACCGGGGAGCTGTTTTTT. This sequence encodes CASSPLGLAGTGELFF.

The chain combines TRBV11-2 with TRBJ2-1, with a weak D call TRBD2 (6 bases). Trimming took off 4 bases at V and 12 bases at J, with 16 bases between the two ends. Germline CDR1 is SGHAT and CDR2 is FQNNGV. This CDR3 is 13 amino acids long. The CDR3 nucleotides read TGTGCCAGCAGCTCCCCCCGGAGGGTAATGCAGTTCTTC. Residues: CASSSPRRVMQFF.

The chain links TRBV5-4 to TRBJ1-1; possible D gene TRBD1, 5 bases. Germline loops: CDR1 SGHNT, CDR2 YYREEE (reference sequence). V was pared by 2 bases and J by 5 bases, with 10 bases between. The CDR3 loop spans 13 amino acids. DNA of the CDR3: TGTGCCAGCAGCTTCGTGGGGGGAACTGAAGCTTTCTTT. It codes for CASSFVGGTEAFF. The variable domain in full, with the rest retrieved from reference TRBV5-4 and TRBJ1-1, is ETGVTQSPTHLIKTRGQQVTLRCSSQSGHNTVSWYQQALGQGPQFIFQYYREEENGRGNFPPRFSGLQFPNYSSELNVNALELDDSALYLCASSFVGGTEAFFGQGTRLTVV.

V and J are TRBV7-3 and TRBJ2-1; 9 nucleotides match TRBD1. The CDR3 contains 15 residues. J gave up 5 bases and V 6 bases, and 8 bases lay outside the gene matches. Germline-derived CDR1 and CDR2 are SGHTA and FQGTGA. The CDR3 nucleotides read TGTGCCAGCAGTTCCGGGACAGGGACCCACAATGAGCAGTTCTTC. Protein sequence: CASSSGTGTHNEQFF.

The chain carries TRBV18 and TRBJ2-1; D gene uncertain. The CDR3 contains 15 residues. V was pared by 6 bases and J by 0 bases, with 12 bases between. The germline gives CDR1 KGHSH, CDR2 LQKENI. The CDR3 spells CASSRDSFSYNEQFF. The CDR3 bases are TGTGCCAGCTCTCGAGACTCCTTCTCCTACAATGAGCAGTTCTTC.

This chain links TRBV18 with TRBJ2-3; 10 bases are a match to TRBD2. V was clipped by 6 bases and J by 3 bases; unmatched bases: 6. CDR3 length: 15 amino acids. The germline gives CDR1 KGHSH, CDR2 LQKENI. DNA of the CDR3: TGTGCCAGCTCGGGAGGACTAGCGGCGACAGATACGCAGTATTTT. Amino acid sequence: CASSGGLAATDTQYF. The full variable domain, rest sourced from reference TRBV18 and TRBJ2-3, is NAGVMQNPRHLVRRRGQEARLRCSPMKGHSHVYWYRQLPEEGLKFMVYLQKENIIDESGMPKERFSAEFPKEGPSILRIQQVVRGDSAAYFCASSGGLAATDTQYFGPGTRLTVL.

This clone was found once. The J gene is TRBJ1-5, the V gene TRBV6-1, with a weak D call TRBD1 (5 bases). The length of the CDR3 is 15 residues. The V gene lost 0 bases and the J gene lost 11 bases, with 17 bases spanning the gap. CDR1 is MNHNS, CDR2 SASEGT, per germline. Here the CDR3 DNA reads TGTGCCAGCAGTGAAGCGGGGCACCCGCCTGGAGCCCAGCATTTT. Translation gives CASSEAGHPPGAQHF.

The chain recombines TRBV19 with TRBJ2-3, with 10 bases identical to TRBD2. CDR1 is LNHDA and CDR2 is SQIVND in the germline V gene (reference sequence). The V gene end was trimmed by 6 bases and the J gene end by 4 bases; junction bases not matched to a gene: 10. The CDR3 is made up of 16 amino acids. CDR3 region: CASRDSLAGVADTQYF. CDR3 sequence (DNA): TGTGCCAGTAGAGACTCCCTAGCGGGGGTTGCAGATACGCAGTATTTT.

The chain carries TRBV5-1 and TRBJ2-7; TRBD2 agrees at 12 bases. The CDR3 consists of 15 residues. V lost 5 bases and J lost 3; bases outside the gene matches: 6. Germline loops: CDR1 SGHRS, CDR2 YFSETQ. CDR3 nucleotides: TGCGCCAGCAGTTCCGGACTAGCGGGGATCTACGAGCAGTACTTC. Translation gives CASSSGLAGIYEQYF.

J is TRBJ1-1 and V is TRBV19; D may be TRBD1 (5 bases). Germline V gene data show CDR1 as LNHDA and CDR2 as SQIVND (reference sequence). Trimming shortened V by 3 bases and J by 6 bases, and 14 bases separated the two germline ends. This CDR3 spans 14 amino acids. CDR3 protein: CASSIQAWGAEAFF. The CDR3 nucleotides read TGTGCCAGTAGTATTCAAGCTTGGGGGGCTGAAGCTTTCTTT.

The chain recombines TRBV29-1 with TRBJ1-2; tentatively, D is TRBD1 (6 bases). Trimming pared 3 bases from V and 6 bases from J, leaving 14 bases between. Per germline, CDR1 SQVTM and CDR2 ANQGSEA. CDR3 length: 13 residues. The CDR3, as DNA: TGCAGCGTTGAGCGACAGGCGGAGGATGGCTACACCTTC. Residues: CSVERQAEDGYTF.

This rearrangement joins TRBV12-3 or TRBV12-4 to TRBJ1-1; D ambiguous. V was shortened by 6 bases and J by 2 bases, with 4 bases between the two germline ends. This CDR3 has 11 amino acids. The CDR3 reads CASRRNTEAFF. In DNA, the CDR3 is TGTGCCAGCAGGAGAAACACTGAAGCTTTCTTT.